This T cell receptor (beta chain) was found in a study of T cells in Graves' hyperthyroidism and ophthalmopathy. Study-level results: Patients with ophthalmopathy were separated from those with stable hyperthyroidism by a 13 V-J model. Blood also held most thyroid clonotypes expanded beyond 0.001.

Patients with uncontrolled infections, other autoimmune diseases, pregnancy or lactation were excluded. Roughly 10 ml of fresh peripheral blood supplied the PBMCs. This clonotype was observed many times. The target antigen is unknown. V lost 6 bases to trimming and J lost 7 bases, with 10 bases between them. Germline CDR1 reads MNHEY; CDR2 reads SMNVEV (reference sequence). The CDR3 contains 12 residues. Using RNA transcripts as the source, TCR beta CDR3 regions were amplified. Initially, a first-round RT-PCR of the TCR CDR3 employed the HTBI primer set. Each CDR3 protein gets one entry after TCRdb re-called the multiplex PCR reads with MiXCR. The sample comprises fewer than 550,000 distinct CDR3 sequences, 15% to 19% of which are singletons, and roughly 7.4% rests with the top ten.

Sequences were obtained from blood. The rearrangement links TRBV27 to TRBJ2-4; no firm D call. The sequence was obtained from a woman aged 18-29 years with Graves' hyperthyroidism. The CDR3, as DNA: TGTGCCAGCAGCCCCAAAGGGAACATTCAGTACTTC. Translating gives CASSPKGNIQYF.